The present TCR beta chain was sequenced within a study of OX40 agonist ivuxolimab in advanced cancers. Study in general: Every 2 weeks, patients received ivuxolimab intravenously, dosed at 0.01 to 10 mg/kg. Patients were roughly 83% male with ages roughly 20 to 90, mean about 60. Study findings and constraints: Among the lowest levels of clonal expansion were found in partial responders at 0.1-3.0 mg/kg.

As regards this clone: Its antigen is still unknown.

Peripheral blood came from all dose cohorts at three timepoints. Assay: immunoSEQ multiplex PCR; the TCRdb copy retains only in-frame clones and omits some. The table records tens of thousands of clones, 88% of them present only once. Germline V CDR1 and CDR2: SGHRS, YFSETQ. V gave up 6 bases and J gave up 5 bases, with 20 bases separating them. The CDR3 spans 16 residues. V and J are TRBV5-1 and TRBJ1-4; D remains unclear. This material consisted of CD4+ or CD8+ T cells sorted from blood, taken in a trial of the OX40 agonist ivuxolimab. This TCR came from an adult with an advanced solid tumor such as melanoma, head and neck, liver or kidney cancer. CDR3 nucleotide sequence: TGCGCCAGCAAGGGAGGTTTTGAGACTCTAAATGAAAAACTGTTTTTT. Protein product: CASKGGFETLNEKLFF.